One sample yielded the 6 T cell receptor beta chains listed below, sequenced in a study of spatial heterogeneity in lung cancer. Points from the study as a whole: Higher tumor mutation counts went along with higher counts of expanded intratumoral alpha and beta TCRs.

The time point was: sample taken at primary tumor resection. Which antigens these TCRs recognize remains unknown. Using its own MiXCR run on the 5' RACE reads, TCRdb lists one record per CDR3 protein. Of about 10,000 distinct CDR3 sequences in the sample, roughly 56% were seen once. This specimen consisted of lung tumor tissue, obtained at surgery. All receptors come from a female donor with early-stage non-small cell lung cancer.

In the case of this clonotype: This beta chain appears as a stray read in a library generated for alpha chains; its size is not informative. V is TRBV11-2 and J is TRBJ2-5; D is possibly TRBD1 (6 bases). The CDR3 length is 15 residues. V shed 3 bases and J shed 5 bases, with 16 bases lying between them. Per the germline V gene, CDR1 is SGHAT and CDR2 is FQNNGV. CDR3 sequence (DNA): TGTGCCAGCAGCTTTCTATTCGTAGGGGGTGAGACCCAGTACTTC. Translating gives CASSFLFVGGETQYF.

A remark on this clonotype: Because this beta chain is a stray read in a library intended to capture alpha chains, its abundance should not be given much weight. The CDR3 spells CASSLDRNQPQHF. The CDR3 DNA reads TGTGCCAGCAGCTTAGATCGCAATCAGCCCCAGCATTTT. The chain is built from TRBV4-2 and TRBJ1-5; no reliable D call. With 5 bases removed from V and 2 bases from J, the gap between germline ends came to 7 bases. The CDR3 extends over 13 amino acids. Germline values: CDR1 LGHNA, CDR2 YNFKEQ.

On this clonotype itself: A library prepared for alpha chains yielded this beta chain as an off-target read; its size is of little meaning. V usage is TRBV7-9 and J usage is TRBJ2-1, with D tentatively TRBD2 (5 bases). Trimming left V 4 bases short and J 10 bases short, with 11 bases between. This CDR3 contains 12 residues. Germline loops: CDR1 SEHNR, CDR2 FQNEAQ (reference sequence). This chain's CDR3 is CASSSLRGEQFF. CDR3 nucleotides: TGTGCCAGCAGCTCCCTCCGAGGGGAGCAGTTCTTC.

In this sample, this clonotype turned up once. A library made for alpha chains picked up this beta chain off target, so its size means little. The chain couples TRBV4-1 to TRBJ2-5, with 10 nucleotides matching TRBD1. CDR1 is MGHRA, CDR2 YSYEKL, per germline. V dropped 3 bases and J dropped 0; count of bases not matched to a gene: 10. The CDR3 runs to 18 residues. CDR3 residues: CASSQTTTGTGDQETQYF. DNA for the CDR3: TGCGCCAGCAGCCAGACCACAACCGGGACAGGGGACCAAGAGACCCAGTACTTC.

With respect to this clonotype: Little can be read into the size of this beta chain, an off-target read in a library designed for alpha chains. The chain links TRBV6-5 to TRBJ1-6; possible D gene TRBD1, 6 bases. Germline CDR1 reads MNHEY; CDR2 reads SVGAGI. The germline V and J ends were trimmed by 2 bases and 7 bases, with 12 bases remaining between them. This CDR3 contains 15 residues. The CDR3 DNA reads TGTGCCAGCAGTTACCCGACAGGTCCGAATTCACCCCTCCACTTT. Protein: CASSYPTGPNSPLHF.

Judged by abundance, this clonotype is medium-sized. Within a library made for alpha chains, this beta chain is off target, and its count is uninformative. The chain links TRBV9 to TRBJ1-1; no clear D. Per germline, CDR1 SGDLS and CDR2 YYNGEE. V was pared by 0 bases and J by 1 base, with 7 bases between. This CDR3 has 14 amino acids. CDR3 sequence: CASSVVEANTEAFF. The DNA for the CDR3 is TGTGCCAGCAGCGTAGTAGAGGCGAACACTGAAGCTTTCTTT.